This entry describes one TCR beta chain. Its antigen is as yet unknown. This sample stems from a study of T cell responses to AZD1222 COVID-19 vaccine. Repertoires were generated with immunoSEQ multiplex PCR, while TCRdb's copy carries only in-frame clones and drops some. The sample consists of 200,000 to 250,000 clones, 93% of them appearing once. The CDR3 covers 18 residues. Trimming took 6 bases from V and 0 from J; bases not matched to a gene: 13. Germline V gene lookup returns CDR1 SEHNR and CDR2 FQNEAQ (reference sequence). Study-wide points: Donors were chiefly white British, with a greater number of females, and clonal diversity was perhaps underestimated.

This sequence joins TRBV7-9 and TRBJ1-4; 7 positions match TRBD1. Source: peripheral blood, taken on day 0 of MenACWY control vaccination. The TCR sequence derives from an adult in good health. Written as DNA, the CDR3 is TGTGCCAGCAGATTGGACAGGACCGTCCGTTCAACTAATGAAAAACTGTTTTTT. Translated: CASRLDRTVRSTNEKLFF.